This T cell receptor (beta chain) was identified during a study of blood T cell repertoires in COVID-19. Overall study context: Some COVID-19 samples were acute and others convalescent; all came from the United States, Italy and Spain. From T cells, B-cell-depleted T cells, or PBMCs came the material, which was cDNA or gDNA.

Study processing details: From reference gene primer amplification, estimates of nucleated cell counts were derived. The assay was immunoSEQ multiplex PCR, and TCRdb's table has in-frame clones only and misses some. D and trimming were read from the DNA, whereas the V and J calls and clone size are those reported in that table. The sample has a few hundred thousand clones, approximately 86% seen once. This TCR derives from a man aged 25 to 40 with active or convalescent COVID-19. The specimen sequenced was peripheral blood.

CDR3 amino acids: CASSLEPIGDLRETQYF. The CDR3 DNA is TGCGCCAGCAGCTTAGAGCCGATCGGGGACTTGCGGGAGACCCAGTACTTC. V usage is TRBV5-1 and J usage is TRBJ2-5; a weak D match, TRBD2 (6 bases). V was pared by 2 bases and J by 5 bases, with 22 bases between. The CDR3 consists of 17 residues. Germline CDR1 and CDR2: SGHRS and YFSETQ.